This T cell receptor beta chain was found in a study of cytomegalovirus exposure and HLA in healthy donors. As for this clone: Its cognate antigen is unknown.

Primers: 60 Vbeta forward and 13 Jbeta reverse. TCRdb keeps only in-frame clones here, not all; method: immunoSEQ multiplex PCR. The repertoire holds more than 150,000 clones, roughly 87% seen once, with 0.2% to 0.3% in the top ten. Nominally healthy donors were sampled, though unrecorded immune exposures were likely. Overall study results and limits: The authors considered a cluster of highly shared sequence variants likely to be a sequencing artifact. Earlier analysis looked at TCR beta V segments, and most were productive about 87% or about 30% of the time. The records held CMV serostatus as the only immune exposure information.

The CDR3 loop spans 14 amino acids. Trimming removed 6 bases from V and 5 bases from J, with 14 bases in between. The V gene's germline CDR1 is SGHNT and CDR2 YYREEE (reference sequence). The sequence was obtained from a girl less than two years old in good health and CMV-seronegative. Source material: PBMCs. This chain joins TRBV5-4 and TRBJ1-4; no clear D gene. The CDR3: CASTTDLMNEKLFF. The CDR3 region has the DNA TGTGCCAGCACTACAGACCTAATGAATGAAAAACTGTTTTTT.